Included here is one T cell receptor beta chain sequence, with context. Method: immunoSEQ multiplex PCR; TCRdb's copy keeps in-frame clones and lacks some. The sample consists of 250,000 to 300,000 clones, around 93% of them appearing once. The record originates from a study of T cell responses to AZD1222 COVID-19 vaccine. J gave up 6 bases and V 5 bases, and 10 bases lay outside the gene matches. CDR3 length equals 15 residues. Germline CDR1 and CDR2: SGHNT and YYREEE (reference sequence). This receptor was taken from an adult who received the AZD1222 COVID-19 vaccine. The sequencing used peripheral blood, collected 28 days after the second AZD1222 dose. This chain joins TRBV5-4 and TRBJ1-1; 10 positions agree with TRBD1. This chain's CDR3 is CASSLPGQGMSEAFF. CDR3 DNA sequence: TGTGCCAGCAGTCTCCCGGGACAGGGGATGTCTGAAGCTTTCTTT.